This entry lists 30 T cell receptor beta chains sequenced from one sample in a study of blood T cell repertoires in COVID-19. Some clones are missing from TCRdb's copy, which holds only in-frame ones; the method was immunoSEQ multiplex PCR. Counted here are around 250,000 clones, more than 65% occurring once; the ten biggest clones make up around 3.6%. What was sequenced was PBMCs or T cells enriched from blood (not recorded which). The source is a man aged 50 to 59 who had recovered from COVID-19.

The V call is TRBV9, the J call TRBJ2-3; D is possibly TRBD2 (6 bases). Germline CDR1 reads SGDLS; CDR2 reads YYNGEE. V lost 0 bases and J 2 bases, leaving 10 bases between the germline ends. The CDR3 covers 15 residues. The CDR3 DNA sequence: TGTGCCAGCAGCGTAGGTCCGGGGGTCACAGATACGCAGTATTTT. Protein product: CASSVGPGVTDTQYF.

There are a few counts of this clone. The V gene is TRBV24-1, the J gene TRBJ2-7; TRBD1 matches at 9 bases. Germline CDR1 is KGHDR and CDR2 is SFDVKD. V was clipped by 5 bases and J by 5 bases; unmatched bases: 9. There are 15 residues in the CDR3. The CDR3 loop is CATSGRGTGFDEQYF. The CDR3 bases are TGTGCCACCAGTGGCCGAGGGACAGGGTTCGACGAGCAGTACTTC.

V usage is TRBV9 and J usage is TRBJ1-5, with D tentatively TRBD1 (6 bases). The germline V and J ends were trimmed by 6 bases and 10 bases, with 17 bases remaining between them. This CDR3 has 13 residues. Germline V lookup: CDR1 SGDLS, CDR2 YYNGEE. The CDR3 reads CASTYRDRRPQHF. CDR3 sequence (DNA): TGTGCCAGCACCTACAGGGACCGACGTCCCCAGCATTTT. The full variable domain, rest sourced from reference TRBV9 and TRBJ1-5, is DSGVTQTPKHLITATGQRVTLRCSPRSGDLSVYWYQQSLDQGLQFLIQYYNGEERAKGNILERFSAQQFPDLHSELNLSSLELGDSALYFCASTYRDRRPQHFGDGTRLSIL.

The chain combines TRBV5-1 with TRBJ1-2; no definite D call. CDR1 and CDR2 (germline): SGHRS, YFSETQ. The CDR3 contains 14 residues. Trimming stripped 2 bases from V and 7 bases from J, with 15 bases between. The CDR3 loop is CASSLLVEGAGYTF. As DNA, the CDR3 is TGCGCCAGCAGCTTACTGGTCGAGGGAGCTGGCTACACCTTC.

The chain combines TRBV9 with TRBJ2-2; a possible D gene is TRBD1 (5 bases). The germline gives CDR1 SGDLS, CDR2 YYNGEE. This CDR3 has 16 amino acids. The V gene lost 0 bases and the J gene lost 5 bases, with 14 bases spanning the gap. The CDR3 nucleotides read TGTGCCAGCAGCGTAGAGGCAGGGATGCGGACCGGGGAGCTGTTTTTT. It encodes CASSVEAGMRTGELFF. The full variable domain, with the rest looked up from reference TRBV9 and TRBJ2-2, is DSGVTQTPKHLITATGQRVTLRCSPRSGDLSVYWYQQSLDQGLQFLIQYYNGEERAKGNILERFSAQQFPDLHSELNLSSLELGDSALYFCASSVEAGMRTGELFFGEGSRLTVL.

This clone was recorded a few times. The CDR3 DNA reads as TGTGCCAGCAGCCCGGGGACAGCTGAAAAACTGTTTTTT. Encoded protein: CASSPGTAEKLFF. J is TRBJ1-4 and V is TRBV7-2; 7 nucleotides match TRBD1. The CDR3 runs to 13 residues. Germline V gives CDR1 SGHTA, CDR2 FQGNSA. V trimming: 5 bases; J trimming: 7 bases; junction bases outside the gene matches: 4.

The chain combines TRBV5-1 with TRBJ2-7; 8 nucleotides line up with TRBD1. Trimming at V came to 4 bases and at J to 1 base, leaving 16 bases not matched to a gene. CDR3 size: 18 residues. Germline V gives CDR1 SGHRS, CDR2 YFSETQ. This CDR3 reads CASSPRSPDRVYSYEQYF. Written as DNA, the CDR3 is TGCGCCAGCAGCCCGAGGTCCCCGGACAGGGTATATTCCTACGAGCAGTACTTC.

This rearrangement joins TRBV29-1 to TRBJ1-3; D call uncertain. V was shortened by 4 bases and J by 0 bases, with 4 bases between the two germline ends. CDR1 and CDR2 from the germline V gene are SQVTM and ANQGSEA. The CDR3 runs to 12 residues. The CDR3 DNA follows: TGCAGCGTTGGTAGCTCTGGAAACACCATATATTTT. It codes for CSVGSSGNTIYF.

This clone was recorded a few times. The V gene is TRBV7-9, the J gene TRBJ1-5; TRBD1 agrees at 7 bases. Germline assignment: CDR1 SEHNR and CDR2 FQNEAQ (reference sequence). The CDR3 runs to 16 residues. Trimming cost V 5 bases and J 6 bases; bases outside gene matches: 13. Here the CDR3 reads CASSPPGDRWAQPQHF. The CDR3, as DNA: TGTGCCAGCAGCCCACCTGGGGACAGATGGGCTCAGCCCCAGCATTTT.

The chain combines TRBV12-5 with TRBJ2-5; D perhaps matches TRBD1 (6 bases). The CDR3 spans 16 residues. Germline-derived CDR1 and CDR2 are LGHNT and FRNRAP. V lost 1 base and J lost 5, with 17 bases in between. The DNA of the CDR3 is TGTGCTAGTGGTTTGGCAACTCTAGGGGGTGGTGAGACCCAGTACTTC. As protein: CASGLATLGGGETQYF.

V usage is TRBV6-5 and J usage is TRBJ2-7; TRBD1 matches 9 bases. The CDR3 has 13 residues. V was clipped by 6 bases and J by 10 bases; unmatched bases: 10. Germline loops: CDR1 MNHEY, CDR2 SVGAGI. The CDR3 bases are TGTGCCAGCAGAGTACAGGGGGCTGGTCCCCAGTACTTC. Its protein is CASRVQGAGPQYF.

The chain links TRBV6-2 or TRBV6-3 to TRBJ1-2, with 10 positions matching TRBD1. Losses at the gene ends were 7 bases for V and 5 bases for J; bases not matched to a gene: 7. The CDR3 totals 14 residues. Germline-derived CDR1 and CDR2 are MNHEY and SVGEGT. In DNA, the CDR3 is TGTGCCAGCATCCCTGGACAGGGGGTATATGGCTACACCTTC. Translation gives CASIPGQGVYGYTF.

V gene TRBV5-5 combines with J gene TRBJ2-1, with 7 bases that match TRBD2. Germline V gene data show CDR1 as SGHKS and CDR2 as YYEKEE (reference sequence). CDR3 length: 15 residues. Trimming took 0 bases from V and 3 from J; bases not matched to a gene: 3. The CDR3 bases are TGTGCCAGCAGCTTGGGCCTAGCGGTCTACAATGAGCAGTTCTTC. Its protein product is CASSLGLAVYNEQFF.

The chain joins TRBV27 to TRBJ2-3; possibly TRBD1 for D (5 bases). The CDR3 is 13 amino acids. V lost 2 bases and J lost 6, with 9 bases in between. Germline CDR1 and CDR2: MNHEY and SMNVEV (reference sequence). Here the CDR3 DNA reads TGTGCCAGCAGTTTAAGCAGGGTCGATACGCAGTATTTT. Amino acid sequence: CASSLSRVDTQYF.

The chain recombines TRBV3-1 (or the pseudogene TRBV3-2) with TRBJ1-6; D is perhaps TRBD1 (5 bases). CDR3 length: 14 residues. The germline V gene encodes CDR1 LGHDT and CDR2 YNNKEL (reference sequence). The V and J ends lost 1 base and 6 bases respectively, with 7 bases between them. CDR3 protein: CASSQAGRNSPLHF. The DNA for the CDR3 is TGTGCCAGCAGCCAAGCAGGGCGTAATTCACCCCTCCACTTT.

The rearrangement uses TRBV12-5 and TRBJ2-1; D possibly corresponds to TRBD1 (6 bases). The CDR3 has 12 amino acids. V lost 8 bases and J 8 bases, leaving 13 bases between the germline ends. In germline, CDR1 is LGHNT, CDR2 FRNRAP. CDR3 region: CASRDNRDEQFF. CDR3 nucleotides: TGTGCTAGTAGGGACAACCGGGATGAGCAGTTCTTC.

This chain joins TRBV6-2 or TRBV6-3 and TRBJ1-1, with 12 bases lining up with TRBD1. V lost 1 base, J lost 2 bases, and 2 bases stayed unmatched. Germline lookup yields CDR1 MNHEY and CDR2 SVGEGT. This CDR3 spans 16 amino acids. CDR3 in DNA: TGTGCCAGCAGTTACTGGGACAGGGGGCAAAACACTGAAGCTTTCTTT. As protein: CASSYWDRGQNTEAFF.

The CDR3 DNA is TGTGCCAGCAACCTTAGCGGGGGGTTTGCAGAGACCCAGTACTTC. It yields the protein CASNLSGGFAETQYF. This chain uses TRBV28 with TRBJ2-5; TRBD2 matches at 10 bases. The CDR3 runs 15 residues. CDR1 MDHEN and CDR2 SYDVKM come from the germline V gene. V lost 7 bases and J lost 4; bases outside the gene matches: 9.

The genes are TRBV21-1 and TRBJ2-7; the D call in the table, TRBD2, was not verified against the DNA. TRBV21-1 corresponds to a pseudogene. The CDR3 length is 18 residues. In DNA, the CDR3 is TGTGCCAGCAGCAAAGGGAGGGTTTGCCGGGAGGGCCTCTACGAGCAGTACTTC. It yields the protein CASSKGRVCREGLYEQYF.

This rearrangement joins TRBV6-4 to TRBJ1-2; D may be TRBD1 (6 bases). The V end lost 5 bases, the J end lost 3 bases, and 10 bases lay between the germline ends. CDR1 is MRHNA and CDR2 is SNTAGT in the germline V gene. The CDR3 loop spans 13 amino acids. The CDR3 loop reads CASSSTGDYGYTF. CDR3 nucleotide sequence: TGTGCCAGCAGTTCGACAGGAGACTATGGCTACACCTTC.

The chain recombines TRBV18 with TRBJ1-1; tentative D call: TRBD1 (6 bases). Trimming took off 0 bases at V and 7 bases at J, with 9 bases between the two ends. From germline, CDR1 is KGHSH and CDR2 LQKENI. The CDR3 is 13 amino acids. The CDR3 DNA is TGTGCCAGCTCACCACCCGGGGGGCTTGAAGCTTTCTTT. Its protein product is CASSPPGGLEAFF.

The rearrangement uses TRBV7-2 and TRBJ2-4; the D gene is possibly TRBD1 (6 bases). V lost 7 bases to trimming and J lost 8 bases, with 15 bases between them. The CDR3 sequence is 13 residues long. CDR1 is SGHTA, CDR2 FQGNSA, per germline. In DNA, the CDR3 is TGTGCCAGCACTGATCCTACAGGGTACATTCAGTACTTC. This gives the protein CASTDPTGYIQYF.

Here the CDR3 reads CASSLGQGPAGEKLFF. In DNA form, the CDR3 reads TGTGCCAGCAGCTTGGGACAGGGGCCAGCCGGGGAAAAACTGTTTTTT. This sequence joins TRBV5-5 and TRBJ1-4; TRBD1 agrees at 8 bases. Trimming at V came to 0 bases and at J to 8 bases, leaving 9 bases not matched to a gene. The germline V gene encodes CDR1 SGHKS and CDR2 YYEKEE (reference sequence). The CDR3 spans 16 residues.

This clone showed up just a few times. The V call is TRBV27, the J call TRBJ1-5; 8 bases map to TRBD1. The germline V gene has CDR1 MNHEY and CDR2 SMNVEV (reference sequence). The CDR3 covers 15 residues. Trimming at V came to 3 bases and at J to 5 bases, leaving 6 bases not matched to a gene. This CDR3 is CASSLGRGRDQPQHF. DNA for the CDR3: TGTGCCAGCAGTTTGGGCAGGGGGCGGGATCAGCCCCAGCATTTT.

The chain joins TRBV29-1 to TRBJ1-5, with 11 bases matching TRBD1. Trimming cost V 7 bases and J 10 bases; bases outside gene matches: 9. This CDR3 is built from 13 residues. The germline CDR1 and CDR2 sequences are SQVTM and ANQGSEA. As DNA, the CDR3 is TGCAGCGGGCAATCGGGACAGGGGGAACCCCAGCATTTT. Translation: CSGQSGQGEPQHF.

The chain is built from TRBV7-3 and TRBJ2-1; D is unclear. V lost 5 bases, J lost 13 bases, and 15 bases lay in between. Germline V gene sequence: CDR1 SGHTA, CDR2 FQGTGA. This CDR3 has 12 residues. This CDR3 is CASSHSSSAQFF. CDR3 DNA sequence: TGTGCCAGCAGCCACAGTTCGTCTGCCCAGTTCTTC.

The V call is TRBV5-1, the J call TRBJ1-5; 10 nucleotides agree with TRBD1. The CDR3 consists of 15 residues. Germline trimming cut 1 base from V and 4 bases from J; bases unmatched to any gene: 2. Per the germline V gene, CDR1 is SGHRS and CDR2 is YFSETQ. The CDR3: CASSLLGQGNQPQHF. The CDR3 DNA follows: TGCGCCAGCAGCTTGTTGGGACAGGGGAATCAGCCCCAGCATTTT.

The rearrangement links TRBV7-8 to TRBJ1-4; TRBD1 might be the D (5 bases). The CDR3 totals 14 residues. The germline gives CDR1 SGHVS, CDR2 FQNEAQ. V lost 5 bases to trimming and J lost 4 bases, with 11 bases between them. Here the CDR3 DNA reads TGTGCCAGCAGCCGGGCGGGGGTTAATGAAAAACTGTTTTTT. This codes for CASSRAGVNEKLFF. Variable domain in full (rest from reference TRBV7-8 and TRBJ1-4): GAGVSQSPRYKVAKRGQDVALRCDPISGHVSLFWYQQALGQGPEFLTYFQNEAQLDKSGLPSDRFFAERPEGSVSTLKIQRTQQEDSAVYLCASSRAGVNEKLFFGSGTQLSVL.

The genes are TRBV28 and TRBJ1-5; 8 bases fit TRBD1. The junction had 10 bases not matched to a gene; V was cut back by 11 bases and J by 7 bases. Germline-derived CDR1 and CDR2 are MDHEN and SYDVKM. This CDR3 has 13 amino acids. Here the CDR3 DNA reads TGTGCCGGCACGACAGGGGTGGACCAGCCCCAGCATTTT. It encodes CAGTTGVDQPQHF.

The gene calls are TRBV27 and TRBJ2-7, with a weak D call TRBD1 (5 bases). V lost 7 bases and J 0 bases, leaving 13 bases between the germline ends. Germline lookup yields CDR1 MNHEY and CDR2 SMNVEV (reference sequence). The CDR3 is made up of 14 amino acids. The DNA for the CDR3 is TGTGCCAGCACTCAAGCAGGGCCCTCCTACGAGCAGTACTTC. As protein: CASTQAGPSYEQYF.